This T cell receptor beta chain was sequenced in a study of T cell repertoires in cytomegalovirus infection. This clonotype was detected many times. Its antigen is undetermined. Study results and limitations: What dominated the ex vivo response were HLA-C-restricted CMV-specific TCR beta clonotypes. Of the TCR beta families, the public ones yielded a cumulative frequency that identified carriers of CMV plus the relevant HLA.

One entry per CDR3 protein results from TCRdb running MiXCR on the reads. The sample has hundreds of thousands of distinct CDR3 sequences; 10% to 12% are singletons. Per the germline V gene, CDR1 is DFQATT and CDR2 is SNEGSKA (reference sequence). The ends were cut back, 5 bases at V and 5 bases at J, with 16 bases in the middle. CDR3 length equals 14 residues. The receptor was derived from a human donor in good health (CMV status not recorded). Some clones in this sample may be carry-over from other donors' samples. The V gene is TRBV20-1, the J gene TRBJ1-5; maybe TRBD1 (5 bases). The material sequenced was PBMCs. In DNA, the CDR3 is TGCAGTGCTTCAGAAGGCAGGGCCTATCAGCCCCAGCATTTT. It yields the protein CSASEGRAYQPQHF.